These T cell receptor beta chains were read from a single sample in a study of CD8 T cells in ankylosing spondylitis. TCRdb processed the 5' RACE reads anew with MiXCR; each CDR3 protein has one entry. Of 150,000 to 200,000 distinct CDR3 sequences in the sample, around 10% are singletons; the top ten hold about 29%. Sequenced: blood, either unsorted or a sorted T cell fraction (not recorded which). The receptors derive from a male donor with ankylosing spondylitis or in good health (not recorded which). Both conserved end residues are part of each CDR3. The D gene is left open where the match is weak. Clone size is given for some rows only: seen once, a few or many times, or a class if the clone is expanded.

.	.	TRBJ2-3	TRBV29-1	CSVVGRDTDTQYF	TGCAGCGTTGTTGGGAGAGACACAGATACGCAGTATTTT
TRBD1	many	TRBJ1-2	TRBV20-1	CSAREEQGAWGYTF	TGCAGTGCTAGAGAGGAACAGGGGGCTTGGGGCTACACCTTC
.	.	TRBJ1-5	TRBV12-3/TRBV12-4	CASSLLHGGDQPQHF	TGTGCCAGCAGTTTACTCCATGGGGGGGACCAGCCCCAGCATTTT
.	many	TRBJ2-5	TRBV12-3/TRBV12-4	CASSLSKETQYF	TGTGCCAGCAGTCTTTCCAAAGAGACCCAGTACTTC
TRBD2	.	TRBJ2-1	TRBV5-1	CASSLVGGNNEQFF	TGCGCCAGCAGCTTGGTCGGGGGGAACAATGAGCAGTTCTTC
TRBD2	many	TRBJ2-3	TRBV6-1	CASSESIPSAGGSDTQYF	TGTGCCAGCAGTGAATCCATCCCTTCAGCGGGAGGATCCGATACGCAGTATTTT
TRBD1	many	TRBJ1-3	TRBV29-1	CSVRGGTGDGNTIYF	TGCAGCGTCCGGGGGGGGACAGGGGACGGAAACACCATATATTTT
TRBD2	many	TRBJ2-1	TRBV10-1	CASSEGSGDYNEQFF	TGCGCCAGCAGTGAGGGTAGCGGGGATTACAATGAGCAGTTCTTC
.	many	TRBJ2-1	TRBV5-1	CASSLQGYNEQFF	TGCGCCAGCAGCTTGCAGGGCTACAATGAGCAGTTCTTC
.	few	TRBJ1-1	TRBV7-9	CASSALPDTEAFF	TGTGCCAGCAGCGCTCTTCCGGACACTGAAGCTTTCTTT
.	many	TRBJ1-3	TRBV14	CASSPFGKVSGNTIYF	TGTGCCAGCAGCCCTTTTGGCAAGGTCTCTGGAAACACCATATATTTT